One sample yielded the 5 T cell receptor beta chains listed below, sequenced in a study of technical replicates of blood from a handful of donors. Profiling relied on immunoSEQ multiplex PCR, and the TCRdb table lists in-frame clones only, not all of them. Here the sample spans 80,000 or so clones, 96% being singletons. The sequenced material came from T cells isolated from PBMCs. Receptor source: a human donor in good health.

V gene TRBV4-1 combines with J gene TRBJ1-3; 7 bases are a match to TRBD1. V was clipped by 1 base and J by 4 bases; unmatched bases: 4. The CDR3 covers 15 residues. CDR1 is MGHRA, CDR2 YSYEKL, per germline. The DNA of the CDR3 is TGCGCCAGCAGCCAAGTTACGGGACAGGGAAACACCATATATTTT. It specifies CASSQVTGQGNTIYF.

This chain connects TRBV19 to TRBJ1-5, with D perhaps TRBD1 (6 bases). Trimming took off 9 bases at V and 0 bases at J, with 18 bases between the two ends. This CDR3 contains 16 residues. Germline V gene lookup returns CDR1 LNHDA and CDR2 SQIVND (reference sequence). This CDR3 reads CASARTVTNSNQPQHF. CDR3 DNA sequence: TGTGCCAGCGCCCGGACAGTCACTAATAGCAATCAGCCCCAGCATTTT. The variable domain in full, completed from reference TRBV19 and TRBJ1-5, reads DGGITQSPKYLFRKEGQNVTLSCEQNLNHDAMYWYRQDPGQGLRLIYYSQIVNDFQKGDIAEGYSVSREKKESFPLTVTSAQKNPTAFYLCASARTVTNSNQPQHFGDGTRLSIL.

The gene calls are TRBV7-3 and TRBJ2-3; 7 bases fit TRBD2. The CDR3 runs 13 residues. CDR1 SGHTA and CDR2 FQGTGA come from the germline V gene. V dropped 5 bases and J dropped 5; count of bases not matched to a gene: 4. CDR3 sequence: CASSVTGGDTQYF. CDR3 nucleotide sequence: TGTGCCAGCAGCGTGACGGGGGGAGATACGCAGTATTTT.

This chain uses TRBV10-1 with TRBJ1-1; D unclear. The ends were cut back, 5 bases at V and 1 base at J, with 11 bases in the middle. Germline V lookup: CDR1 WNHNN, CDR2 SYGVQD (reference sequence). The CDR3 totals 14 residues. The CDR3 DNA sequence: TGCGCCAGCAGTCCCGGAGAAAGGAACACTGAAGCTTTCTTT. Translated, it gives CASSPGERNTEAFF.

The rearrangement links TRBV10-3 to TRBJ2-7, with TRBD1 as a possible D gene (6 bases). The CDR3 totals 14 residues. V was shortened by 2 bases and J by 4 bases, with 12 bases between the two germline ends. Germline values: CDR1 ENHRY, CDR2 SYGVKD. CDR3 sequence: CAISETGQIYEQYF. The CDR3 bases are TGTGCCATCAGTGAGACTGGACAGATTTACGAGCAGTACTTC.